This TCR beta chain was recovered during a study of radiation and T cells in renal cell carcinoma. Deletions cut 1 base from V and 4 bases from J, with 15 bases between. The length of the CDR3 is 15 residues. Per germline, CDR1 SGHRS and CDR2 YFSETQ. Time point indicated: blood 4 weeks post-SBRT, at nephrectomy. Treatment: 15 Gy SBRT to primary tumor, nephrectomy 4 weeks later. After SBRT, blood was collected at 2 and 4 weeks, plus baseline. Study observations and caveats: In blood, top tumor clones expanded by 2 weeks, shrinking by 4.

In this sample, this clone turned up once. Its specificity is not known. TCRdb's copy holds only in-frame clones and misses some; the assay was immunoSEQ multiplex PCR. The sample has about 90,000 clones; around four fifths are singletons. The genes are TRBV5-1 and TRBJ2-7; D remains unclear. The receptor's source is a man aged 50 to 59 with renal cell carcinoma. The material sequenced was blood, taken from a patient whose treatment included radiotherapy and nephrectomy. CDR3: CASSLTGPESYEQYF. CDR3 nucleotides: TGCGCCAGCAGCTTGACCGGACCCGAGTCTTACGAGCAGTACTTC. Looking up the rest from reference TRBV5-1 and TRBJ2-7 gives the full variable domain: KAGVTQTPRYLIKTRGQQVTLSCSPISGHRSVSWYQQTPGQGLQFLFEYFSETQRNKGNFPGRFSGRQFSNSRSEMNVSTLELGDSALYLCASSLTGPESYEQYFGPGTRLTVT.